Reported below is one T cell receptor beta chain. Its antigen is as yet unknown. The entirety of the isolated RNA underwent reverse transcription, so expressed TCRB transcripts were sequenced. Only in-frame clones appear in the TCRdb table, and some are missing; sequencing was by immunoSEQ multiplex PCR. The sample has 240,000 or so clones, around 21% seen once; the top ten hold around 0.029%. This sample was included in a study of beta chain features in type 1 diabetes. Overall study findings and caveats: Compared to healthy donors, patients appeared to have naive, central memory and Treg TCRB repertoires that were more alike. Shortening of TCRB CDR3s, moderate but significant, appeared in all four CD4+ subsets of Type 1 diabetes patients.

This clonotype was sampled from a woman aged 40 to 50 with type 1 diabetes. The sample was naive CD4+ T cells from blood.

CDR3 bases: TGTGCCAGCAGCCAAGATCCTGCGGGACAGGGGATAGCAGATACGCAGTATTTT. Translated: CASSQDPAGQGIADTQYF. V gene TRBV4-2 combines with J gene TRBJ2-3; 10 bases align to TRBD1. J lost 4 bases, V lost 0 bases, and 10 bases had no gene match. The CDR3 loop spans 18 amino acids. In germline, CDR1 is LGHNA, CDR2 YNFKEQ.